This entry is about one T cell receptor (beta chain). The data belong to a study of T cell changes during pregnancy in multiple sclerosis. Data came from immunoSEQ multiplex PCR; TCRdb stores just in-frame clones and leaves some out. The data hold about 68,000 clones, with around 92% observed a single time. The source material was peripheral blood, sampled in the first trimester of pregnancy. This clonotype was obtained from a female donor with multiple sclerosis, enrolled in a pregnancy study.

The CDR3 nucleotides read TGTGCCAGCAGCCCCGACAGGGACTATGGCTACACCTTC. Its protein product is CASSPDRDYGYTF. This sequence joins TRBV4-2 and TRBJ1-2; TRBD1 matches at 7 bases. Germline V lookup: CDR1 LGHNA, CDR2 YNFKEQ. The trim removed 4 bases at V and 3 bases at J, leaving 2 bases unmatched. The length of the CDR3 is 13 residues.